This is a list of T cell receptor beta chains from one sample in a study of cytomegalovirus exposure and HLA in healthy donors. Libraries were prepared by immunoSEQ multiplex PCR; TCRdb keeps only in-frame clonotypes and omits some of them. This table holds some 87,000 clones, roughly 70% found once. Sequenced input: PBMCs. The source is a woman in her fifties or sixties in good health and CMV-seropositive. CDR3s include the opening cysteine and the closing phenylalanine or tryptophan. Fields, in order: D gene, clone size, J gene, V gene, CDR3 DNA, CDR3 protein. A D gene is named only where the DNA matches it firmly. Rows give clone size only sometimes, using once, few, many, or a class for an expanded clone.

. . TRBJ2-7 TRBV9 TGTGCCAGCAGCGCCGGAGACGGAGACTACGAGCAGTACTTC CASSAGDGDYEQYF
TRBD2 . TRBJ2-5 TRBV5-4 TGTGCCAGCAGCTCCCCTGATGGACTAGCGGGAGGTGAGACCCAGTACTTC CASSSPDGLAGGETQYF
TRBD2 . TRBJ2-3 TRBV2 TGTGCCAGCGGCGGGACTAGCGGGAGTCCAGATACGCAGTATTTT CASGGTSGSPDTQYF
. . TRBJ2-5 TRBV7-2 TGTGCCAGCAGCCAAACAGGGTTGGCCTGGGAGCAGTACTTC CASSQTGLAWEQYF
TRBD2 once TRBJ2-4 TRBV7-9 TGTGCCAGCAGCTTAACGAGCGGGAGGTTAGGGATTCAGTACTTC CASSLTSGRLGIQYF
TRBD2 once TRBJ2-7 TRBV4-3 TGCGCCAGCAGCCAAGATGGGGGTCCGGGACTAGTTCCTTACGAGCAGTACTTC CASSQDGGPGLVPYEQYF
TRBD2 . TRBJ2-3 TRBV27 TGTGCCAGCACCCCGGGACTAGCGGTCACAGATACGCAGTATTTT CASTPGLAVTDTQYF
TRBD1 . TRBJ1-5 TRBV2 TGTGCCAGCAATCCAGGGGGAGACAATCAGCCCCAGCATTTT CASNPGGDNQPQHF
TRBD2 . TRBJ2-3 TRBV6-1 TGTGCCAGCAGTGACGGCTCTAGCGGGACGACCACAGATACGCAGTATTTT CASSDGSSGTTTDTQYF
. . TRBJ1-1 TRBV5-6 TGTGCCAGCAGCTTGTTGGGGGGTCCTCGGAACACTGAAGCTTTCTTT CASSLLGGPRNTEAFF
. many TRBJ2-7 TRBV4-3 TGCGCCAGCAGCCAATTGGTCGGCTCCTACGAGCAGTACTTC CASSQLVGSYEQYF
TRBD2 . TRBJ2-7 TRBV29-1 TGCAGCGTTGAAGGCGGCGGGCTAGCGGGGAACGAGCAGTACTTC CSVEGGGLAGNEQYF
. . TRBJ1-3 TRBV7-6 TGTGCCAGCAGCTTAGGGCCCGGAGGCGGAAACACCATATATTTT CASSLGPGGGNTIYF
. . TRBJ2-7 TRBV29-1 TGCAGCGTTGAGGGCAGGGACTACGAGCAGTACTTC CSVEGRDYEQYF
. . TRBJ2-7 TRBV7-9 TGTTCCAGCAGCTTAATCGGCTCAGGATCCTACGAGCAGTACTTC CSSSLIGSGSYEQYF
. . TRBJ2-1 TRBV5-1 TGCGCCAGCGCCTGGAGGGCTAGCGCCTACAATGAGCAGTTCTTC CASAWRASAYNEQFF
TRBD1 few TRBJ1-4 TRBV9 TGTGCCAGCAGCGTGGGACAGGGGCTGAATGAAAAACTGTTTTTT CASSVGQGLNEKLFF
TRBD2 . TRBJ2-1 TRBV11-2 TGTGCCAGCAGCCTAGCGGGAGGGCCAGGTTGGGAGCAGTTCTTC CASSLAGGPGWEQFF
TRBD1 . TRBJ2-7 TRBV6-6 TGTGCCAGCAGTCTTGGGACAGGGGGCTACGAGCAGTACTTC CASSLGTGGYEQYF
. . TRBJ2-3 TRBV18 TGTGCCAGCTCACCACCCGGGGGGCGGACTAGCACAGATACGCAGTATTTT CASSPPGGRTSTDTQYF
TRBD1 . TRBJ2-7 TRBV9 TGTGCCAGCAGCCCTCGGGACAGCTCCTACGAGCAGTACTTC CASSPRDSSYEQYF
. . TRBJ1-5 TRBV7-8 TGTGCCAGCAGCGAACCGGGTGGCAATCAGCCCCAGCATTTT CASSEPGGNQPQHF
TRBD1 . TRBJ2-1 TRBV5-1 TGCGCCAGCAGCCCCGGGACAGGGTCCTACAATGAGCAGTTCTTC CASSPGTGSYNEQFF
TRBD1 . TRBJ2-5 TRBV5-5 TGTGCCAGCAGCTCTCTAGGACAGGACCAAGAGACCCAGTACTTC CASSSLGQDQETQYF
TRBD1 . TRBJ1-2 TRBV5-1 TGCGCCAGCAGATCCGGGACAGGGAAGCTTGGCTACACCTTC CASRSGTGKLGYTF
. . TRBJ2-3 TRBV5-4 TGTGCCAGCAGCTTGGGGAGGACCACAGATACGCAGTATTTT CASSLGRTTDTQYF
. . TRBJ2-7 TRBV28 TGTGCCAGCAGCGCAACCCAGGTCCCCTACGAGCAGTACTTC CASSATQVPYEQYF
. . TRBJ1-5 TRBV6-6 TGTGCCAGCAGTTACTCGATAGCGGGGGGGAATCAGCCCCAGCATTTT CASSYSIAGGNQPQHF
. few TRBJ2-5 TRBV6-1 TGTGCCAGCAGTCCCGACTGGTACCAAGAGACCCAGTACTTC CASSPDWYQETQYF
TRBD2 . TRBJ2-7 TRBV19 TGTGCCAGTAGGCAGCGGGGCTTCTCCTACGAGCAGTACTTC CASRQRGFSYEQYF
TRBD2 . TRBJ2-7 TRBV4-3 TGCGCCAGCTCTTTTGGGACTAACTCCTACGAGCAGTACTTC CASSFGTNSYEQYF
. . TRBJ2-1 TRBV4-1 TGCGCCAGCAGCCTTTCTCAGGCCCTACCTATATACAATGAGCAGTTCTTC CASSLSQALPIYNEQFF
. . TRBJ2-1 TRBV15 TGTGCCACCAGCAGAGATCCTAGCGACATCTCCTACAATGAGCAGTTCTTC CATSRDPSDISYNEQFF
TRBD1 . TRBJ1-4 TRBV7-9 TGTGCCAGCAGCTTGGGCGGGACAGGGTTGTTGAAACTGTTTTTT CASSLGGTGLLKLFF
. . TRBJ2-2 TRBV28 TGTGCCAGCGGCCGTTCCGGGGGGGAGCTGTTTTTT CASGRSGGELFF
TRBD2 . TRBJ2-1 TRBV6-6 TGTGCCAGCAGTTACGGTGCGGGACTAGCAGGTAATGAGCAGTTCTTC CASSYGAGLAGNEQFF
TRBD2 . TRBJ2-1 TRBV7-3 TGTGCCAGCAGTTTACTAGCGGGAGAGAACAATGAGCAGTTCTTC CASSLLAGENNEQFF
. few TRBJ1-1 TRBV30 TGTGCCTGGAGTGAATCAATACAGCCTTTCTTT CAWSESIQPFF